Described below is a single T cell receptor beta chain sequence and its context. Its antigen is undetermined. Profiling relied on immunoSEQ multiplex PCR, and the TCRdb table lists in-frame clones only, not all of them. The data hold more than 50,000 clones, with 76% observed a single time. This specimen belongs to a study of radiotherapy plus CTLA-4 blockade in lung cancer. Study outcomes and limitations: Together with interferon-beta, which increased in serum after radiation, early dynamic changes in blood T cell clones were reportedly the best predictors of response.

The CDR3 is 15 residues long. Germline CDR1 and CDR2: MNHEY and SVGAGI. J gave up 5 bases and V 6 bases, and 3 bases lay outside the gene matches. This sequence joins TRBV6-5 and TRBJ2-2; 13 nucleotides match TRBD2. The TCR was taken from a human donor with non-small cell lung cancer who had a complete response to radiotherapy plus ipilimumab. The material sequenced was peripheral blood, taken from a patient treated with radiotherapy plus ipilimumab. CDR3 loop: CASSQTSGRTGELFF. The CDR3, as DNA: TGTGCCAGCAGCCAGACTAGCGGGAGGACCGGGGAGCTGTTTTTT.